This record looks at one T cell receptor (beta chain) sequence and its context. Trimming stripped 6 bases from V and 1 base from J, with 15 bases between. The CDR3 is made up of 15 amino acids. Germline loops: CDR1 KGHSH, CDR2 LQKENI. Authors' processing steps: Amplified reference gene primers provided the basis for estimating nucleated cell counts. TCRdb's copy holds only in-frame clones and misses some; the assay was immunoSEQ multiplex PCR. V, J and clone size reflect that table, while D and trimming were determined from the DNA. The sample yields about 210,000 clones, approximately 83% seen once. This sample is part of a study of blood T cell repertoires in COVID-19. Looking at the study overall: Sample material is recorded as cDNA or gDNA derived from T cells, B-cell-depleted T cells, or PBMCs.

The gene calls are TRBV18 and TRBJ1-1; TRBD1 is a possible D gene (5 bases). Sequencing was carried out using PBMCs or T cells enriched from blood (not recorded which). The sequence was obtained from a woman aged 40-49 years with acute COVID-19. The CDR3 region has the DNA TGTGCCAGCTCGACCTGGGCAGGGAAGAACACTGAAGCTTTCTTT. Translated: CASSTWAGKNTEAFF. Together with reference TRBV18 and TRBJ1-1, the CDR3 gives the full variable domain: NAGVMQNPRHLVRRRGQEARLRCSPMKGHSHVYWYRQLPEEGLKFMVYLQKENIIDESGMPKERFSAEFPKEGPSILRIQQVVRGDSAAYFCASSTWAGKNTEAFFGQGTRLTVV.